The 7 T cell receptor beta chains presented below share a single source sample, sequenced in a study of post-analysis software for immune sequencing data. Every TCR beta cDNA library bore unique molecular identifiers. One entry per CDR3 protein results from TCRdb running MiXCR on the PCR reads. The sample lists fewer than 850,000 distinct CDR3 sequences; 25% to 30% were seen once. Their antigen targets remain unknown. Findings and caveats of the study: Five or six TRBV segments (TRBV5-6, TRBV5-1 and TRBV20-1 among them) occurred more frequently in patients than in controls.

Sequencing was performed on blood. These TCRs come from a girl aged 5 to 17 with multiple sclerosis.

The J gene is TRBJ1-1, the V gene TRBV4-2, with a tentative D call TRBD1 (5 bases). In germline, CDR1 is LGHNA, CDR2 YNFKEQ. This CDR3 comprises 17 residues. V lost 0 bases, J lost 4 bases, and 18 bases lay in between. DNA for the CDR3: TGTGCCAGCAGCCAAGATAGAGGTGGCAGGGCTTCCACTGAAGCTTTCTTT. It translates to CASSQDRGGRASTEAFF.

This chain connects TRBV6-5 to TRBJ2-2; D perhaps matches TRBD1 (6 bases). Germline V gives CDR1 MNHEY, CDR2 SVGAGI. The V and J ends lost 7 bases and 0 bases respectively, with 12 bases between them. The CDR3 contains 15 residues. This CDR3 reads CASTRQVANTGELFF. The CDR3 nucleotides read TGTGCCAGCACCCGACAGGTCGCGAACACCGGGGAGCTGTTTTTT.

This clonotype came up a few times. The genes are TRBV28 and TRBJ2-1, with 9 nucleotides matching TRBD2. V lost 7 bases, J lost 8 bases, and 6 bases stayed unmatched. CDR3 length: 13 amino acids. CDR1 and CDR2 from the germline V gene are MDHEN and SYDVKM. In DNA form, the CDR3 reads TGTGCCAGCATCCCGGGCGGGGGGGATGAGCAGTTCTTC. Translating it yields CASIPGGGDEQFF.

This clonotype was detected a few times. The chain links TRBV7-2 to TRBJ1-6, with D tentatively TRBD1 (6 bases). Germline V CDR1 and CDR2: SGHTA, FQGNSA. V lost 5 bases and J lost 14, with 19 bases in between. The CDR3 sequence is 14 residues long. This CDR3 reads CASSPGQSPSSLHF. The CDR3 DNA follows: TGTGCCAGCAGCCCTGGACAGAGTCCTAGTTCCCTCCACTTT.

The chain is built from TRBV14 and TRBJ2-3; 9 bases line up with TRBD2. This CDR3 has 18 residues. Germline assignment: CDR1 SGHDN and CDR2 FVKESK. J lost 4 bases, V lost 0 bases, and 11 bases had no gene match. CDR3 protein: CASSQDSRGTSLADTQYF. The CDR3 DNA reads TGTGCCAGCAGCCAAGATTCTCGGGGGACTAGCTTAGCAGATACGCAGTATTTT.

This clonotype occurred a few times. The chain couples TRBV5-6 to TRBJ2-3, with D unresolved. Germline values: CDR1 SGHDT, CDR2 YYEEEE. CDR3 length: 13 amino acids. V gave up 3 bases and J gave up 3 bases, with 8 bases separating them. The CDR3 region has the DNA TGTGCCAGCAGCTCCCGACTGACAGATACGCAGTATTTT. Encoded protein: CASSSRLTDTQYF.

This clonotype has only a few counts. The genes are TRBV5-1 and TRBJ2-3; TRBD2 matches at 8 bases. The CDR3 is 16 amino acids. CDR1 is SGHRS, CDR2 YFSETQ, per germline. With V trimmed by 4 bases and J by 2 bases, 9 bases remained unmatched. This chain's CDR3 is CASSPNIAGPTDTQYF. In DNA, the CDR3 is TGCGCCAGCAGCCCCAACATAGCGGGACCCACAGATACGCAGTATTTT. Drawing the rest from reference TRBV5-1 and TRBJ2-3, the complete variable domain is KAGVTQTPRYLIKTRGQQVTLSCSPISGHRSVSWYQQTPGQGLQFLFEYFSETQRNKGNFPGRFSGRQFSNSRSEMNVSTLELGDSALYLCASSPNIAGPTDTQYFGPGTRLTVL.